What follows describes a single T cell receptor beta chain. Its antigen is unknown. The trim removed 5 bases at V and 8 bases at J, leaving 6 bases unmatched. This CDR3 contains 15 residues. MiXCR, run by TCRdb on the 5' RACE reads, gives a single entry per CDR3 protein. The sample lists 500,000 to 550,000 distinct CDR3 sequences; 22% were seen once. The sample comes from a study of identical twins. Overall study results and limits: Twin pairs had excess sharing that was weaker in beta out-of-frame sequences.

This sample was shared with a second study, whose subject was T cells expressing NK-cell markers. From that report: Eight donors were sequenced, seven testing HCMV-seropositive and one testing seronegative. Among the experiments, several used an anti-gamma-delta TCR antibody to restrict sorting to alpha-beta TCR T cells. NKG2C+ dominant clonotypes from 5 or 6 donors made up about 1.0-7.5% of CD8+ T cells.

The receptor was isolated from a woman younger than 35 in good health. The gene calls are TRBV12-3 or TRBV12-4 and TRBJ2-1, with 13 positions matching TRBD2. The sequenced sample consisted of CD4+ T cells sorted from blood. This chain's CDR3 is CASSPRTSGGYEQFF. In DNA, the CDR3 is TGTGCCAGCAGTCCACGGACTAGCGGGGGTTATGAGCAGTTCTTC.